The source of this T cell receptor (beta chain) is a study of OX40 agonist ivuxolimab in advanced cancers. Profiling relied on immunoSEQ multiplex PCR, and the TCRdb table lists in-frame clones only, not all of them. There are tens of thousands of clones in the sample; 85% to 90% occur only once, and 0.3% to 0.45% lies in the top ten. V was pared by 3 bases and J by 8 bases, with 10 bases between. This CDR3 region has 13 residues. Germline CDR1 and CDR2: LNHDA and SQIVND (reference sequence). The sample here was CD4+ or CD8+ T cells sorted from blood, taken in a trial of the OX40 agonist ivuxolimab. The V gene is TRBV19, the J gene TRBJ2-2, with D possibly matching TRBD1 (6 bases). The receptor's source is an adult with an advanced solid tumor such as melanoma, head and neck, liver or kidney cancer. The CDR3 region is CASSIGQFGELFF. The CDR3 coding sequence is TGTGCCAGTAGTATCGGACAGTTTGGGGAGCTGTTTTTT. Full variable domain (remainder filled in from reference TRBV19 and TRBJ2-2): DGGITQSPKYLFRKEGQNVTLSCEQNLNHDAMYWYRQDPGQGLRLIYYSQIVNDFQKGDIAEGYSVSREKKESFPLTVTSAQKNPTAFYLCASSIGQFGELFFGEGSRLTVL.